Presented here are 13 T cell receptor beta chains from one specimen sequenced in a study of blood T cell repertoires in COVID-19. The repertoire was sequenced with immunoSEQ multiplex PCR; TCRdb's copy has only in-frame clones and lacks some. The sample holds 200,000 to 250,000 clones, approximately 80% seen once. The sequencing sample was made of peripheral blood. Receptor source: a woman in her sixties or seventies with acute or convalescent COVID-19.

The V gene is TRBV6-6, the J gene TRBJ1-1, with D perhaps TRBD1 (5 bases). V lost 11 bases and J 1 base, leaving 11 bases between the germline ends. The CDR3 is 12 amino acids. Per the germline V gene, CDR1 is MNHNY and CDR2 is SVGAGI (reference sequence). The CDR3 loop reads CAGGKANTEAFF. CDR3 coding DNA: TGTGCCGGGGGGAAGGCGAACACTGAAGCTTTCTTT.

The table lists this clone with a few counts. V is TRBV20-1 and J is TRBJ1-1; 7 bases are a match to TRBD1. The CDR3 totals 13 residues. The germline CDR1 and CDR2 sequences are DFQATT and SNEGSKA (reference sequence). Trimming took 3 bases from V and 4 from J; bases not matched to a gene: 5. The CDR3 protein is CSASTGVITEAFF. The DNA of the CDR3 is TGCAGTGCTAGTACAGGGGTAATCACTGAAGCTTTCTTT.

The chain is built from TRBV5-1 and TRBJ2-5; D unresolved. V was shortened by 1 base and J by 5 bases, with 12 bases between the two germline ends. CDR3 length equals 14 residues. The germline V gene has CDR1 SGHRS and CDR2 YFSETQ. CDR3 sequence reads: CASSLLGRRETQYF. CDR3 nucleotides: TGCGCCAGCAGCTTGTTGGGCCGTAGGGAGACCCAGTACTTC.

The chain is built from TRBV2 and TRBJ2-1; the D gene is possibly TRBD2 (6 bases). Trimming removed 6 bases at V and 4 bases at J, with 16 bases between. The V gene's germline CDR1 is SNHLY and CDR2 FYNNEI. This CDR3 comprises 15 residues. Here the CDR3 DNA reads TGTGCCAGCAGAAATAGCGACGGGGGATACAATGAGCAGTTCTTC. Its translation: CASRNSDGGYNEQFF.

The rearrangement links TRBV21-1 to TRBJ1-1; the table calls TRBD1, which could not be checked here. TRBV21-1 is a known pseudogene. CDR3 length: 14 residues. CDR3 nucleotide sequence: TGTGCCAGCAGCAAAGGGGACAGGGTCATGGAAGCTTTCTTT. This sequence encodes CASSKGDRVMEAFF.

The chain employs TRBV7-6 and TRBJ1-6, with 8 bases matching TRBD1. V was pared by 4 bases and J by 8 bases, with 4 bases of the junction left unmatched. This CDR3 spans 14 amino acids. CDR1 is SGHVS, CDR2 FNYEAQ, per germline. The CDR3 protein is CASSSGGSYSPLHF. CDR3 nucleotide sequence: TGTGCCAGCAGCTCAGGGGGCTCATATTCACCCCTCCACTTT.

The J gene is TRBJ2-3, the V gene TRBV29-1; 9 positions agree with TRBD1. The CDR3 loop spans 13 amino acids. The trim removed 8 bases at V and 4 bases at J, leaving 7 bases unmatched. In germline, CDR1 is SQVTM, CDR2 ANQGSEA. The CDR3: CSIGQGRSDTQYF. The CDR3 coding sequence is TGCAGCATCGGACAGGGGAGGTCAGATACGCAGTATTTT.

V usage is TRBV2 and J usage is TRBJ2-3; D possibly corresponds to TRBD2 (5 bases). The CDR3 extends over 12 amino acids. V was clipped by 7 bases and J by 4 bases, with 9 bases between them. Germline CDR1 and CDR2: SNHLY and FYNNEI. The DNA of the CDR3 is TGTGCCAGCAATCAGGAGGCAGATACGCAGTATTTT. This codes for CASNQEADTQYF.

Written as DNA, the CDR3 is TGTGCCTGGAGTCTATCCGGGACAGCTAATTCACCCCTCCACTTT. Translated: CAWSLSGTANSPLHF. The rearrangement uses TRBV30 and TRBJ1-6, with TRBD1 matching over 7 bases. Losses at the gene ends were 2 bases for V and 6 bases for J; bases not matched to a gene: 7. There are 15 residues in the CDR3. The V gene's germline CDR1 is GTSNPN and CDR2 SVGIG (reference sequence). Supplemented by reference TRBV30 and TRBJ1-6, the full variable domain reads SQTIHQWPATLVQPVGSPLSLECTVEGTSNPNLYWYRQAAGRGLQLLFYSVGIGQISSEVPQNLSASRPQDRQFILSSKKLLLSDSGFYLCAWSLSGTANSPLHFGNGTRLTVT.

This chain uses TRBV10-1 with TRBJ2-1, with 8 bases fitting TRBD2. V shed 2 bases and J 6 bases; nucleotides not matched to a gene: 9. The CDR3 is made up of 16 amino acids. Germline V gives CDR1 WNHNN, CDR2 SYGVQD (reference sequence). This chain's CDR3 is CASSEGTGGALNEQFF. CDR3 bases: TGCGCCAGCAGTGAGGGTACCGGGGGGGCCCTCAATGAGCAGTTCTTC.

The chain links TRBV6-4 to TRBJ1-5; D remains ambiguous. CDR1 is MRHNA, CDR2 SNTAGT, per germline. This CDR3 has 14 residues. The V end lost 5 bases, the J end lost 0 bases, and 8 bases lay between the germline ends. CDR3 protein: CASSMDYSNQPQHF. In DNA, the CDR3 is TGTGCCAGCAGTATGGACTATAGCAATCAGCCCCAGCATTTT.

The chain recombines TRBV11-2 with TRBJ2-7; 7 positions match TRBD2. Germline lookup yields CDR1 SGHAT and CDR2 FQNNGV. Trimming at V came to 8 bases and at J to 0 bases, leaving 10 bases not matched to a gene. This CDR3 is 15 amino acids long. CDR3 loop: CASAQSGGTSYEQYF. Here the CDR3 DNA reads TGTGCCAGCGCCCAATCCGGGGGGACCTCCTACGAGCAGTACTTC.

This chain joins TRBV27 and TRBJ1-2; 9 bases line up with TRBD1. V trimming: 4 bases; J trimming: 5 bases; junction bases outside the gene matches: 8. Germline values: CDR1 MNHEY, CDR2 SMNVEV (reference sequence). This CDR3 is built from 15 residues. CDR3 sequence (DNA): TGTGCCAGCAGTTCCCCGGGACAGGGTCTGTATGGCTACACCTTC. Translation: CASSSPGQGLYGYTF.